This TCR beta chain came from a study of identical twins. TCRdb re-called the 5' RACE reads through MiXCR, storing one row per CDR3 protein. This sample carries more than 1.5 million distinct CDR3 sequences, about 30% of them seen once, and the ten largest clones take about 0.27%. The CDR3 has 17 residues. The germline V gene has CDR1 LGHNA and CDR2 YNFKEQ. The V end lost 1 base, the J end lost 18 bases, and 28 bases lay between the germline ends. The origin of this receptor is a newborn girl in good health. This chain joins TRBV4-2 and TRBJ1-6, with D perhaps matching TRBD1 (6 bases). The sequencing sample was made of cord blood. The CDR3 DNA follows: TGTGCCAGCAGCCAAGCGACCAGGGGCTCCTATAATTCACCTCCCCACTTT. This gives the protein CASSQATRGSYNSPPHF.